The entry below describes one TCR beta chain. The data stem from a study of blood T cell repertoires in COVID-19. Study overall: Acute-phase and convalescent COVID-19 samples originated in the United States, Italy and Spain. From T cells, B-cell-depleted T cells, or PBMCs came the material, which was cDNA or gDNA.

Sequenced by immunoSEQ multiplex PCR; TCRdb stores in-frame clones only, minus some. The sample contains about 240,000 clones, around 87% of which appear only once. Participant-given clinical history determined each cohort assignment. This CDR3 comprises 14 residues. The V end lost 0 bases, the J end lost 4 bases, and 10 bases lay between the germline ends. Germline assignment: CDR1 SGHRS and CDR2 YFSETQ. This chain uses TRBV5-1 with TRBJ1-1, with D possibly being TRBD1 (6 bases). The sample comprised PBMCs or T cells enriched from blood (not recorded which). This receptor was identified in a woman between 35 and 50 years old with acute COVID-19. The CDR3 loop reads CASSLVPGATEAFF. The CDR3 DNA sequence: TGCGCCAGCAGCTTGGTTCCAGGGGCCACTGAAGCTTTCTTT. Using reference TRBV5-1 and TRBJ1-1 for the parts outside the CDR3, the full variable domain is KAGVTQTPRYLIKTRGQQVTLSCSPISGHRSVSWYQQTPGQGLQFLFEYFSETQRNKGNFPGRFSGRQFSNSRSEMNVSTLELGDSALYLCASSLVPGATEAFFGQGTRLTVV.